This T cell receptor (beta chain) emerged from a study of blood T cells in healthy people across ages. As to this clonotype: The antigen remains undetermined. The junction and the germline gene differ at one end; a read error may be behind it.

This CDR3 contains 15 residues. Germline assignment: CDR1 SGHVS and CDR2 FNYEAQ. A second about 6 to 11 cycle PCR used barcoded and J-beta primers. One entry per CDR3 protein results from TCRdb running MiXCR on the 5' RACE reads. The profile shows about 650,000 distinct CDR3 sequences, about 30% of them singletons. Study results and limitations: Naive T cell percentage strongly correlated with TCR beta diversity.

The rearrangement joins TRBV7-6 to TRBJ1-6; 7 positions match TRBD1. This receptor was obtained from a woman older than 75 in good health. Sequenced sample: blood. CDR3 region: CASSLEGTVDSPPHF. The CDR3 DNA reads TGTGCCAGCAGCCTAGAAGGGACAGTTGATTCACCCCCCCACTTT.